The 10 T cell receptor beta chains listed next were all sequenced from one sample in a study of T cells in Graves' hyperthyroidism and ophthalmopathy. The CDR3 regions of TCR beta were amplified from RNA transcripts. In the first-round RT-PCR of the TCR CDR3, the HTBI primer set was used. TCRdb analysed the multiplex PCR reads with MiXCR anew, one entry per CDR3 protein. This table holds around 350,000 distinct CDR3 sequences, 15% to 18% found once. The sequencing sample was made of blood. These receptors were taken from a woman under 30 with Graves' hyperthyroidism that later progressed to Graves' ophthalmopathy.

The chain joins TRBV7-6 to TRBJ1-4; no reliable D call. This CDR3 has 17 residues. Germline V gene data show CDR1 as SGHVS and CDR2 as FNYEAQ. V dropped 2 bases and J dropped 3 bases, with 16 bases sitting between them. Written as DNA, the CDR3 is TGTGCCAGCAGCTTAAGGTCGGAGGTGGAGGCTAATGAAAAACTGTTTTTT. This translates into CASSLRSEVEANEKLFF.

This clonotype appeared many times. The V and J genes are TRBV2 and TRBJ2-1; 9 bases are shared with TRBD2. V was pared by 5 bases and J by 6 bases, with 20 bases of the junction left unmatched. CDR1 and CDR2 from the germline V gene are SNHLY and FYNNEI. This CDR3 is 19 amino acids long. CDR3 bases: TGTGCCAGCAGTTTACCCCTTCTAGCGGGATCCCGATCTCCCAATGAGCAGTTCTTC. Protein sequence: CASSLPLLAGSRSPNEQFF.

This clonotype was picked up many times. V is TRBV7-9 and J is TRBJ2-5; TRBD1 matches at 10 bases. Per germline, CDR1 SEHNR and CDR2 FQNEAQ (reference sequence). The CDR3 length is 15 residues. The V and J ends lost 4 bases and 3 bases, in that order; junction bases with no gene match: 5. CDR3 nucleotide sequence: TGTGCCAGCAGCTCGCCGACAGGGGGCGAAGAGACCCAGTACTTC. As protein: CASSSPTGGEETQYF. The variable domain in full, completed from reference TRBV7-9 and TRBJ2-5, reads DTGVSQNPRHKITKRGQNVTFRCDPISEHNRLYWYRQTLGQGPEFLTYFQNEAQLEKSRLLSDRFSAERPKGSFSTLEIQRTEQGDSAMYLCASSSPTGGEETQYFGPGTRLLVL.

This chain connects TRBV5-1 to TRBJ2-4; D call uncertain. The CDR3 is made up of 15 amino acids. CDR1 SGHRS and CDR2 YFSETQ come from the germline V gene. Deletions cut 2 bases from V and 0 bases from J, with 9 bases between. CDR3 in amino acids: CASSLEWRAKNIQYF. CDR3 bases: TGCGCCAGCAGCTTAGAATGGCGAGCCAAAAACATTCAGTACTTC.

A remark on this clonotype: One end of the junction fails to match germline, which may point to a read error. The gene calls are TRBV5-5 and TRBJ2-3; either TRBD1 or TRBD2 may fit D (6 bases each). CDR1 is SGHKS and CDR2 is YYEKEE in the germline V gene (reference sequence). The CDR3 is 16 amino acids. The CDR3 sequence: CASRPRGDLLFGTHYF. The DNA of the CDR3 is TGTGCCAGCAGACCAAGGGGGGACCTCTTGTTCGGTACGCACTATTTT.

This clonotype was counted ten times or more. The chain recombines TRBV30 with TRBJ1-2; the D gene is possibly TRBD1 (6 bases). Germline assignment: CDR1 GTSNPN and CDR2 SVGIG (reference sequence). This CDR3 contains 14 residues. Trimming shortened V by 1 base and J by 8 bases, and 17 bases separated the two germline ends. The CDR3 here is CAWSAGHALGGYTF. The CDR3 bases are TGTGCCTGGAGTGCGGGACACGCCTTAGGCGGCTACACCTTC.

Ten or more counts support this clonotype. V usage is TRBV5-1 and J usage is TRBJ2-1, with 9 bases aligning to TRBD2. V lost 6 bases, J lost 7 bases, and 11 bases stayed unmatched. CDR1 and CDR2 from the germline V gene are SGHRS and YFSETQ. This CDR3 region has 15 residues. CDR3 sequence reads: CASTTGTSSWNEQFF. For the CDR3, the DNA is TGCGCCAGCACCACCGGGACTAGCTCTTGGAATGAGCAGTTCTTC.

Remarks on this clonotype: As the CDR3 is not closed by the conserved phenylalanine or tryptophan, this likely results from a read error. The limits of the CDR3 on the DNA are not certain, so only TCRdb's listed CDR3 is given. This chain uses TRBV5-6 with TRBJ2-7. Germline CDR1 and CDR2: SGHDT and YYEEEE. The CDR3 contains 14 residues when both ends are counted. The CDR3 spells CASSPRQRDYELYL.

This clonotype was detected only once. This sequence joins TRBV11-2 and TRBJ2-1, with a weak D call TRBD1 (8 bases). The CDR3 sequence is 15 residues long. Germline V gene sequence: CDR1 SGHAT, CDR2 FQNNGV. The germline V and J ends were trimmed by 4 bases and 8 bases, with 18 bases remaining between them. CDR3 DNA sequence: TGTGCCAGCAGCTACAGGGGGAGGGCCGTGGATGAGCAGTTCTTC. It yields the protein CASSYRGRAVDEQFF.

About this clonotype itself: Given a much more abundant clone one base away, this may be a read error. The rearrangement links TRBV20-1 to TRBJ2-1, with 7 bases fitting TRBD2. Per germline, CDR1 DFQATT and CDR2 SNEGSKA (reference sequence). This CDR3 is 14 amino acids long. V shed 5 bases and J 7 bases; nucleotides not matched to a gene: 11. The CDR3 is CSAPSPAGWNEQFF. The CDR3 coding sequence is TGCAGTGCTCCGAGTCCAGCGGGATGGAATGAGCAGTTCTTC.